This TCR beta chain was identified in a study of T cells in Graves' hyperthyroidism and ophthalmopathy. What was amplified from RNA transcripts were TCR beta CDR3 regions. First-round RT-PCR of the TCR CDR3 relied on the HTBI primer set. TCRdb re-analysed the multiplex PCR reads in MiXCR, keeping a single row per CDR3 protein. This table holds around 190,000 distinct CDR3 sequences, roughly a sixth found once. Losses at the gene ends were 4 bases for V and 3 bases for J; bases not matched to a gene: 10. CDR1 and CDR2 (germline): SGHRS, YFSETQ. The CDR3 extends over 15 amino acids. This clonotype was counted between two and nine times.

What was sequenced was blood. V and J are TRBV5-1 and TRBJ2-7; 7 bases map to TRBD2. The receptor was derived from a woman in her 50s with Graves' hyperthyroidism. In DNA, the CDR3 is TGCGCCAGCAGCCCGGGGGGTAGCGGTATCTACGAGCAGTACTTC. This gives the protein CASSPGGSGIYEQYF.